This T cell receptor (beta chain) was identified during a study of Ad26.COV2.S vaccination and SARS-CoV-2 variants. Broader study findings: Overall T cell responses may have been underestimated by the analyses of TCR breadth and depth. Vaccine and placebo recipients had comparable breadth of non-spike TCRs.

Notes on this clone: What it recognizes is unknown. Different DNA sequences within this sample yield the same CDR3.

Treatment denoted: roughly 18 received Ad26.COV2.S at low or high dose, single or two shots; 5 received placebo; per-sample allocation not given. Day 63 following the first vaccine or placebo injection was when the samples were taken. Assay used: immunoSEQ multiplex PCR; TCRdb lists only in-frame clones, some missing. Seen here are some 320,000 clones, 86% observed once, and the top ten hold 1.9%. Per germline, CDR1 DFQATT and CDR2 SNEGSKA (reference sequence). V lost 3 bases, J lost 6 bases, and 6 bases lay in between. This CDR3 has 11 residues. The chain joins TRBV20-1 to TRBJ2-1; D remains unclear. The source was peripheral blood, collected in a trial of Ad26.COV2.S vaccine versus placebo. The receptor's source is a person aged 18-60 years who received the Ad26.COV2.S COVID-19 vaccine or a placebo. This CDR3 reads CSARGSNEQFF. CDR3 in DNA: TGCAGTGCTAGGGGGTCCAATGAGCAGTTCTTC.